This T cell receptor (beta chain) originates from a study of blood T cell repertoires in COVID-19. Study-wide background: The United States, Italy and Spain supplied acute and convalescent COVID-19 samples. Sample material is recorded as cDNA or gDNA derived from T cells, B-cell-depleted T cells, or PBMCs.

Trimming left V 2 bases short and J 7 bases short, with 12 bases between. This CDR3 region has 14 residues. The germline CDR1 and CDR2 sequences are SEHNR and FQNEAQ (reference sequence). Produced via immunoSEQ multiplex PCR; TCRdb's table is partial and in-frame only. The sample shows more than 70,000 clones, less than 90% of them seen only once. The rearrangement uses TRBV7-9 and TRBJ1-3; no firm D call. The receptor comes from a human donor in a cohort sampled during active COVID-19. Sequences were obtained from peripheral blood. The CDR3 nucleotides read TGTGCCAGCAGCTTACTCGAGAGTCTCAACACCATATATTTT. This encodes CASSLLESLNTIYF.